A selection of T cell receptor beta chains follows, all from one sample in a study of cytomegalovirus exposure and HLA in healthy donors. Assay used: immunoSEQ multiplex PCR; TCRdb lists only in-frame clones, some missing. The sample has about 120,000 clones; roughly 90% are singletons. The sequenced sample consisted of PBMCs. The receptors come from a woman aged 30 to 39 in good health and CMV-seropositive. Both conserved end residues are part of each CDR3. Each record gives: CDR3 DNA, CDR3 protein, J gene, clone size, D gene, V gene. A D gene is named only where the DNA matches it firmly. Expanded clones get a size class; other rows say once, few or many, or leave the size out.

CDR3 DNA: TGTGCCAGCAGCTCCCCGGGACTTGAACGCGGAAACACCATATATTTT
CDR3 protein: CASSSPGLERGNTIYF
J gene: TRBJ1-3
clone size: -
D gene: -
V gene: TRBV7-2

CDR3 DNA: TGTGCCATCAGTGAGTTGTGGCGGGCTAGCGGGAGTTCGGGCTCCTACGAGCAGTACTTC
CDR3 protein: CAISELWRASGSSGSYEQYF
J gene: TRBJ2-7
clone size: -
D gene: TRBD2
V gene: TRBV10-3

CDR3 DNA: TGCGCCAGCAGCCCCGCAGGGTCTAGGGACGAGCAGTACTTC
CDR3 protein: CASSPAGSRDEQYF
J gene: TRBJ2-7
clone size: -
D gene: -
V gene: TRBV4-3

CDR3 DNA: TGTGCCAGCAGCTTCGGGACAGGGAACTATGGCTACACCTTC
CDR3 protein: CASSFGTGNYGYTF
J gene: TRBJ1-2
clone size: -
D gene: TRBD1
V gene: TRBV7-9

CDR3 DNA: TGTGCCAGCAGCTCAGCGGGAGAGGGGAGGAATGAGCAGTTCTTC
CDR3 protein: CASSSAGEGRNEQFF
J gene: TRBJ2-1
clone size: -
D gene: TRBD2
V gene: TRBV28

CDR3 DNA: TGTGCCAGCAGGGATCTCAGGGAGGGAGCCTGGGGCTACACCTTC
CDR3 protein: CASRDLREGAWGYTF
J gene: TRBJ1-2
clone size: few
D gene: -
V gene: TRBV2

CDR3 DNA: TGCGCCAGCAGCTTGGCCCTCGGCGGGCCTGGCCAAGAGACCCAGTACTTC
CDR3 protein: CASSLALGGPGQETQYF
J gene: TRBJ2-5
clone size: -
D gene: -
V gene: TRBV5-1

CDR3 DNA: TGTGCCAGCAGCTTTGTCGGACAGAACACTGAAGCTTTCTTT
CDR3 protein: CASSFVGQNTEAFF
J gene: TRBJ1-1
clone size: -
D gene: -
V gene: TRBV5-4

CDR3 DNA: TGTGCCAGCTCACTGGGACAGGGGAGTGGAAACACCATATATTTT
CDR3 protein: CASSLGQGSGNTIYF
J gene: TRBJ1-3
clone size: -
D gene: TRBD1
V gene: TRBV18

CDR3 DNA: TGTGCCAGCAGCCTCAGGGACAATGAGCAGTTCTTC
CDR3 protein: CASSLRDNEQFF
J gene: TRBJ2-1
clone size: -
D gene: -
V gene: TRBV5-6

CDR3 DNA: TGTGCCAGTGGGGGGGGACAGGGGCTCCACGAGCAGTACTTC
CDR3 protein: CASGGGQGLHEQYF
J gene: TRBJ2-7
clone size: -
D gene: TRBD1
V gene: TRBV6-1

CDR3 DNA: TGTGCCAGCAGCGTAGGAGATAGCACAGATACGCAGTATTTT
CDR3 protein: CASSVGDSTDTQYF
J gene: TRBJ2-3
clone size: few
D gene: -
V gene: TRBV9

CDR3 DNA: TGTGCCAGCAGGGACAGGGGCGAGACCCAGTACTTC
CDR3 protein: CASRDRGETQYF
J gene: TRBJ2-5
clone size: -
D gene: TRBD1
V gene: TRBV2

CDR3 DNA: TGCGCCAGCAGCCAAGTTCGGGGGGGTGGTATGAACACTGAAGCTTTCTTT
CDR3 protein: CASSQVRGGGMNTEAFF
J gene: TRBJ1-1
clone size: -
D gene: -
V gene: TRBV4-1

CDR3 DNA: TGCGCCAGCAGTGAGATAGGCGGGAGTAGGAATGAGCAGTTCTTC
CDR3 protein: CASSEIGGSRNEQFF
J gene: TRBJ2-1
clone size: -
D gene: TRBD2
V gene: TRBV10-2

CDR3 DNA: TGCAGTGCTTCAGGGAAGGGGGAGCTGTTTTTT
CDR3 protein: CSASGKGELFF
J gene: TRBJ2-2
clone size: once
D gene: -
V gene: TRBV20-1

CDR3 DNA: TGTGCCATACGGACAGCGCTAAATTTAAACTATGGCTACACCTTC
CDR3 protein: CAIRTALNLNYGYTF
J gene: TRBJ1-2
clone size: -
D gene: -
V gene: TRBV10-3

CDR3 DNA: TGTGCCAGCAGCGGCAGACAGGGGGTAAACTATGGCTACACCTTC
CDR3 protein: CASSGRQGVNYGYTF
J gene: TRBJ1-2
clone size: -
D gene: TRBD1
V gene: TRBV9

CDR3 DNA: TGTGCCAGCAGCTTAGGGCCGGGGGGGAGGTACGAGCAGTACTTC
CDR3 protein: CASSLGPGGRYEQYF
J gene: TRBJ2-7
clone size: -
D gene: TRBD2
V gene: TRBV11-2

CDR3 DNA: TGTGCCAGCAGCCGTGCGGGGACCCAGTACTTC
CDR3 protein: CASSRAGTQYF
J gene: TRBJ2-5
clone size: -
D gene: -
V gene: TRBV5-4

CDR3 DNA: TGTGCCAGCAGTTTATTAGCGGGAGGGCCTATAAACATTCAGTACTTC
CDR3 protein: CASSLLAGGPINIQYF
J gene: TRBJ2-4
clone size: -
D gene: TRBD2
V gene: TRBV27

CDR3 DNA: TGCGCCAGCAGCACCGCACTAGCCCCCGGGGAGACCCAGTACTTC
CDR3 protein: CASSTALAPGETQYF
J gene: TRBJ2-5
clone size: few
D gene: -
V gene: TRBV5-1

CDR3 DNA: TGTGCCAGCAGCTTAAGAGGCGGCGAAGAGACCCAGTACTTC
CDR3 protein: CASSLRGGEETQYF
J gene: TRBJ2-5
clone size: -
D gene: -
V gene: TRBV7-2

CDR3 DNA: TGTGCCAGCAGTTTAAAGGGACTAGCTGTGAACATTCAGTACTTC
CDR3 protein: CASSLKGLAVNIQYF
J gene: TRBJ2-4
clone size: -
D gene: TRBD2
V gene: TRBV27

CDR3 DNA: TGTGCCAGCAGCCGGCGAGCGGGGGGAGGTGTCGACGAGCAGTACTTC
CDR3 protein: CASSRRAGGGVDEQYF
J gene: TRBJ2-7
clone size: -
D gene: TRBD2
V gene: TRBV4-2

CDR3 DNA: TGTGCCAGCGGGGCAGGGGACCTCTACGAGCAGTACTTC
CDR3 protein: CASGAGDLYEQYF
J gene: TRBJ2-7
clone size: -
D gene: -
V gene: TRBV28

CDR3 DNA: TGTGCCAGTAGTATAGGGACTAGCGGCTACGAGCAGTACTTC
CDR3 protein: CASSIGTSGYEQYF
J gene: TRBJ2-7
clone size: -
D gene: TRBD2
V gene: TRBV19

CDR3 DNA: TGCGCCAGCAGCCAAGCTAGCGGGGGGAGCGGGACCTACGAGCAGTACTTC
CDR3 protein: CASSQASGGSGTYEQYF
J gene: TRBJ2-7
clone size: -
D gene: TRBD2
V gene: TRBV4-3

CDR3 DNA: TGTGCCAGCTCACCTATTTCCGGGACAGGGAGGAACTATGGCTACACCTTC
CDR3 protein: CASSPISGTGRNYGYTF
J gene: TRBJ1-2
clone size: -
D gene: TRBD1
V gene: TRBV18